These 16 T cell receptor beta chains originate from one sample sequenced in a study of cytomegalovirus exposure and HLA in healthy donors. Vbeta (60) and Jbeta (13) primers were used in the PCR. The data were produced by immunoSEQ multiplex PCR, yet TCRdb's version contains in-frame clones alone and is incomplete. This sample has about 130,000 clones, with 75% to 90% found just once. The specimen was PBMCs. These receptors were obtained from a woman aged 30 to 39 in good health and CMV-seropositive.

The rearrangement joins TRBV7-8 to TRBJ2-3; either TRBD1 or TRBD2 may fit D (5 bases each). V was shortened by 7 bases and J by 2 bases, with 19 bases between the two germline ends. In germline, CDR1 is SGHVS, CDR2 FQNEAQ. This CDR3 contains 16 residues. The chain's CDR3 is CASTSAAGRNTDTQYF. For the CDR3, the DNA is TGTGCCAGCACCTCAGCGGCAGGGCGAAACACAGATACGCAGTATTTT.

The CDR3 spells CASSLKSPKGTGYFLETQYF. The CDR3 DNA follows: TGTGCCAGCAGTTTGAAAAGCCCAAAGGGGACAGGGTATTTCCTAGAGACCCAGTACTTC. This chain uses TRBV27 with TRBJ2-5; 9 nucleotides match TRBD1. Trimming removed 3 bases from V and 4 bases from J; junction bases left unmatched: 21. The CDR3 has 20 residues. Germline V lookup: CDR1 MNHEY, CDR2 SMNVEV (reference sequence).

The chain is built from TRBV6-5 and TRBJ2-2, with 7 positions matching TRBD2. This CDR3 has 16 residues. From germline, CDR1 is MNHEY and CDR2 SVGAGI. The V segment lost 1 base and the J segment 6 bases; nucleotides outside the gene matches: 8. DNA of the CDR3: TGTGCCAGCAGTTACTGGATCGGGGGGATTGCCGGGGAGCTGTTTTTT. It is translated as CASSYWIGGIAGELFF.

The V and J genes are TRBV7-9 and TRBJ2-5, with 7 bases identical to TRBD2. Trimming at V came to 4 bases and at J to 3 bases, leaving 14 bases not matched to a gene. Looked up from germline, CDR1 is SEHNR and CDR2 is FQNEAQ (reference sequence). The CDR3 is made up of 17 amino acids. The CDR3 DNA reads TGTGCCAGCAGCTCCCATGAGCAGCGGGGCCCCGAAGAGACCCAGTACTTC. This sequence encodes CASSSHEQRGPEETQYF.

The chain uses TRBV5-5 and TRBJ2-1; the match to TRBD2 covers 10 bases. From germline, CDR1 is SGHKS and CDR2 YYEKEE (reference sequence). The CDR3 length is 15 residues. V lost 0 bases and J lost 9; bases outside the gene matches: 6. The CDR3 DNA sequence: TGTGCCAGCAGCTTGGTTAGGGGACTAGCGACTGAGCAGTTCTTC. It specifies CASSLVRGLATEQFF.

The chain has TRBV28 and TRBJ1-3, with 7 nucleotides matching TRBD1. This CDR3 contains 16 residues. V lost 5 bases and J lost 2; bases outside the gene matches: 9. Per the germline V gene, CDR1 is MDHEN and CDR2 is SYDVKM. For the CDR3, the DNA is TGTGCCAGCAGTCCGTTAACAGGGGTGGCTGGAAACACCATATATTTT. Translating it yields CASSPLTGVAGNTIYF. The full variable domain, its missing parts supplied by reference TRBV28 and TRBJ1-3, is DVKVTQSSRYLVKRTGEKVFLECVQDMDHENMFWYRQDPGLGLRLIYFSYDVKMKEKGDIPEGYSVSREKKERFSLILESASTNQTSMYLCASSPLTGVAGNTIYFGEGSWLTVV.

J is TRBJ1-6 and V is TRBV28; D is possibly TRBD1 (5 bases). V was clipped by 2 bases and J by 9 bases, with 14 bases between them. This CDR3 region has 15 residues. CDR1 MDHEN and CDR2 SYDVKM come from the germline V gene. The CDR3 DNA sequence: TGTGCCAGCAGTTTAGGGGGGGGAAAGGGTTCACCCCTCCACTTT. Amino acids: CASSLGGGKGSPLHF.

The J gene is TRBJ1-2, the V gene TRBV11-3; 8 nucleotides line up with TRBD1. Germline V gives CDR1 SGHNT, CDR2 YENEEA. With 3 bases clipped from V and 8 bases from J, the junction kept 5 bases outside the gene matches. The length of the CDR3 is 13 residues. DNA for the CDR3: TGTGCCAGCAGCTTCGGACAGGGCGGAGGCTACACCTTC. This sequence encodes CASSFGQGGGYTF. The complete variable domain, with remaining parts taken from reference TRBV11-3 and TRBJ1-2, reads EAGVVQSPRYKIIEKKQPVAFWCNPISGHNTLYWYLQNLGQGPELLIRYENEEAVDDSQLPKDRFSAERLKGVDSTLKIQPAELGDSAVYLCASSFGQGGGYTFGSGTRLTVV.

The chain combines TRBV21-1 with TRBJ2-5; the D call of TRBD1 is as the table states it, not checked on the DNA. TRBV21-1 counts as a pseudogene. The CDR3 is 15 amino acids. CDR3 sequence reads: CASSRRTGGVETQYF. The CDR3 DNA reads TGTGCCAGCAGTCGACGGACAGGGGGTGTGGAGACCCAGTACTTC.

The V gene is TRBV4-1, the J gene TRBJ2-1; 8 nucleotides line up with TRBD2. Germline V gene sequence: CDR1 MGHRA, CDR2 YSYEKL. J was trimmed by 0 bases and V by 1 base; bases with no gene match: 8. This CDR3 spans 18 amino acids. The CDR3 spells CASSQGPAGGSSYNEQFF. The CDR3 DNA is TGCGCCAGCAGCCAAGGTCCGGCGGGAGGTAGCTCCTACAATGAGCAGTTCTTC.

J is TRBJ1-1 and V is TRBV5-6; 7 nucleotides align to TRBD1. The CDR3 runs 13 residues. Germline CDR1 is SGHDT and CDR2 is YYEEEE. V gave up 5 bases and J gave up 6 bases; unmatched junction bases: 7. The CDR3 spells CASRERGLSEAFF. DNA of the CDR3: TGTGCCAGCAGGGAGAGGGGGCTCTCTGAAGCTTTCTTT. Full variable domain (missing parts from reference TRBV5-6 and TRBJ1-1): DAGVTQSPTHLIKTRGQQVTLRCSPKSGHDTVSWYQQALGQGPQFIFQYYEEEERQRGNFPDRFSGHQFPNYSSELNVNALLLGDSALYLCASRERGLSEAFFGQGTRLTVV.

The rearrangement links TRBV10-2 to TRBJ1-1, with D possibly being TRBD1 (5 bases). V was trimmed by 5 bases and J by 4 bases, leaving 11 bases between them. CDR1 WSHSY and CDR2 SAAADI come from the germline V gene. The CDR3 runs to 13 residues. The CDR3 loop is CASSSTELTEAFF. CDR3 bases: TGCGCCAGCAGTTCGACAGAGCTCACTGAAGCTTTCTTT.

The chain employs TRBV9 and TRBJ1-1; tentative D call: TRBD1 (6 bases). The V and J ends lost 3 bases and 3 bases respectively, with 9 bases between them. The length of the CDR3 is 13 residues. Germline CDR1 SGDLS, CDR2 YYNGEE. The CDR3 here is CASSGQADTEAFF. CDR3 bases: TGTGCCAGCAGCGGACAGGCGGACACTGAAGCTTTCTTT.

This chain links TRBV11-3 with TRBJ1-1, with 7 bases lining up with TRBD1. Trimming removed 1 base from V and 4 bases from J; junction bases left unmatched: 3. CDR1 is SGHNT, CDR2 YENEEA, per germline. The CDR3 is made up of 14 amino acids. The CDR3 is CASSLGGQSTEAFF. The CDR3 DNA sequence: TGTGCCAGCAGCTTAGGGGGACAGAGCACTGAAGCTTTCTTT.

The chain joins TRBV15 to TRBJ1-2; D not resolved. The germline V gene has CDR1 LNHNV and CDR2 YYDKDF (reference sequence). The CDR3 totals 13 residues. V was cut by 8 bases and J by 7 bases, with 17 bases left in between. This CDR3 reads CATRLPGVRGYTF. In nucleotides, the CDR3 is TGTGCCACCCGACTGCCTGGAGTTCGTGGCTACACCTTC. The complete variable domain, with remaining parts taken from reference TRBV15 and TRBJ1-2, reads DAMVIQNPRYQVTQFGKPVTLSCSQTLNHNVMYWYQQKSSQAPKLLFHYYDKDFNNEADTPDNFQSRRPNTSFCFLDIRSPGLGDTAMYLCATRLPGVRGYTFGSGTRLTVV.

J is TRBJ1-1 and V is TRBV29-1; no definite D call. Germline V gene data show CDR1 as SQVTM and CDR2 as ANQGSEA. V lost 5 bases and J 11 bases, leaving 15 bases between the germline ends. The CDR3 is made up of 11 amino acids. The chain's CDR3 is CSVNAPPWAFF. CDR3 bases: TGCAGCGTTAACGCGCCCCCTTGGGCTTTCTTT. The whole variable domain, filled in from reference TRBV29-1 and TRBJ1-1, reads SAVISQKPSRDICQRGTSLTIQCQVDSQVTMMFWYRQQPGQSLTLIATANQGSEATYESGFVIDKFPISRPNLTFSTLTVSNMSPEDSSIYLCSVNAPPWAFFGQGTRLTVV.